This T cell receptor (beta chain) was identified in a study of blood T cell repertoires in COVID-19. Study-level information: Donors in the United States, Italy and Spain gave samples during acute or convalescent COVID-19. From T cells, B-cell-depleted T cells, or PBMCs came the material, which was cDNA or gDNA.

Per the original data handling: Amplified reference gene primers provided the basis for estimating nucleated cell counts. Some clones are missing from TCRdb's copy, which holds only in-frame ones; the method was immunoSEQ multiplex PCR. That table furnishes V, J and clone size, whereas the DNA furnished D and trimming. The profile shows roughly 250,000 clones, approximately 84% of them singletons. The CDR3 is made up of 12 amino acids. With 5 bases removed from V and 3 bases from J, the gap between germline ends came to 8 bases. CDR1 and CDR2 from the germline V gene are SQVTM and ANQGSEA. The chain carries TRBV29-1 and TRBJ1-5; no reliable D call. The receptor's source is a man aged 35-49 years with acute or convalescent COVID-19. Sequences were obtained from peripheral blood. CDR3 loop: CSVSNYNQPQHF. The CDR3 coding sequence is TGCAGCGTTTCGAACTACAATCAGCCCCAGCATTTT.